The clone carrying this TCR beta chain is labeled medium-sized. The antigen is unknown. These data belong to a study of CD8+CD57+ T cells in acquired aplastic anemia. Using genomic DNA as the template, TCR beta VDJ and CDR3 profiling was carried out. TCRdb re-derived calls from the reads in MiXCR, one entry per CDR3 protein. The table lists some 140,000 distinct CDR3 sequences, over 50% of them singletons, with 12% in the top ten. The patients chosen for sequencing had shown expansion of CD8+CD57+ cells (detected by flow cytometry). Whole-study results and caveats: Patients did not significantly differ from controls in CD8+ Simpson's diversity.

This clonotype was obtained from a human donor with aplastic anemia. Sequenced sample: sorted CD4+, CD8+, or CD8+CD57+ T cells (not recorded which) from PBMCs.

The CDR3 region has the DNA TGTGCCACCAGCGGGAAGGCAGGGGGTGGTGCAGATACGCAGTATTTT. This codes for CATSGKAGGGADTQYF. The V call is TRBV15, the J call TRBJ2-3; 7 bases fit TRBD1. This CDR3 spans 16 amino acids. V shed 5 bases, J shed 4 bases, and the junction held 12 bases outside the gene matches. Germline values: CDR1 LNHNV, CDR2 YYDKDF (reference sequence). Based on the CDR3 plus reference TRBV15 and TRBJ2-3, the full variable domain is DAMVIQNPRYQVTQFGKPVTLSCSQTLNHNVMYWYQQKSSQAPKLLFHYYDKDFNNEADTPDNFQSRRPNTSFCFLDIRSPGLGDTAMYLCATSGKAGGGADTQYFGPGTRLTVL.